The clone carrying this TCR beta chain has ten or more counts. Expressed TCRB transcripts were sequenced after all isolated RNA was converted to cDNA. This table comes from immunoSEQ multiplex PCR, and its TCRdb copy is limited to in-frame clones, with some not included. Of about 270,000 clones listed, about 14% are singletons. This record comes from a study of beta chain features in type 1 diabetes. The V segment lost 5 bases and the J segment 4 bases; nucleotides outside the gene matches: 6. CDR1 and CDR2 from the germline V gene are PRHDT and FYEKMQ (reference sequence). This CDR3 has 14 amino acids.

The sequenced sample consisted of naive CD4+ T cells from blood. The receptor was derived from a middle-aged woman in good health. The V gene is TRBV13, the J gene TRBJ2-7; TRBD1 agrees at 9 bases. The CDR3 here is CASSHTGQGYEQYF. The CDR3 DNA reads as TGTGCCAGCAGCCATACGGGACAGGGATACGAGCAGTACTTC. Variable domain in full (rest from reference TRBV13 and TRBJ2-7): AAGVIQSPRHLIKEKRETATLKCYPIPRHDTVYWYQQGPGQDPQFLISFYEKMQSDKGSIPDRFSAQQFSDYHSELNMSSLELGDSALYFCASSHTGQGYEQYFGPGTRLTVT.